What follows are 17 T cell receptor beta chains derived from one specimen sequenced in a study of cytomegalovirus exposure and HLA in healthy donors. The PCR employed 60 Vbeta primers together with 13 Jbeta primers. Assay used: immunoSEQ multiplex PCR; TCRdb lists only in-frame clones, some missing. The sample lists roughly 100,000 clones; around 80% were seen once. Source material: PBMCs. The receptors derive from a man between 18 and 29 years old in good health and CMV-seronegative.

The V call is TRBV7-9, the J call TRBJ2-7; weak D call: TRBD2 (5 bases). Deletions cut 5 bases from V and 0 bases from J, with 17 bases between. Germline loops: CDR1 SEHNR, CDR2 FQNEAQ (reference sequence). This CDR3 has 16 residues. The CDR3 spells CASSPTPRTYSYEQYF. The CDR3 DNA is TGTGCCAGCAGCCCAACCCCCAGGACTTACTCCTACGAGCAGTACTTC. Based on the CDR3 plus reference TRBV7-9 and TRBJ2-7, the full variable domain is DTGVSQNPRHKITKRGQNVTFRCDPISEHNRLYWYRQTLGQGPEFLTYFQNEAQLEKSRLLSDRFSAERPKGSFSTLEIQRTEQGDSAMYLCASSPTPRTYSYEQYFGPGTRLTVT.

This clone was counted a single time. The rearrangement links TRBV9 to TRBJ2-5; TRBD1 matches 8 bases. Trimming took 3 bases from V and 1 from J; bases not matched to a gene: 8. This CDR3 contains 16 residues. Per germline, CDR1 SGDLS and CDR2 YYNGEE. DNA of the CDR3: TGTGCCAGCAGCGACGGACAGGGAGAGGGCCAAGAGACCCAGTACTTC. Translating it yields CASSDGQGEGQETQYF.

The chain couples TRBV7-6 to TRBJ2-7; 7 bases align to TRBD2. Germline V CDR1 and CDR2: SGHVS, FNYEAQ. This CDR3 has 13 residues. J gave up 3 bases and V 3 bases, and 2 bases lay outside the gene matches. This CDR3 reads CASSFERDYEQYF. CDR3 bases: TGTGCCAGCAGCTTTGAGCGGGACTACGAGCAGTACTTC.

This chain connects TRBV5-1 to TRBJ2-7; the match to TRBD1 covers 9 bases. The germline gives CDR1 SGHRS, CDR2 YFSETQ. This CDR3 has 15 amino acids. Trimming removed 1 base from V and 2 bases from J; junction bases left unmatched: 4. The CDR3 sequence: CASSLQGQGTYEQYF. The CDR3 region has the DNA TGCGCCAGCAGCTTGCAGGGACAGGGCACCTACGAGCAGTACTTC.

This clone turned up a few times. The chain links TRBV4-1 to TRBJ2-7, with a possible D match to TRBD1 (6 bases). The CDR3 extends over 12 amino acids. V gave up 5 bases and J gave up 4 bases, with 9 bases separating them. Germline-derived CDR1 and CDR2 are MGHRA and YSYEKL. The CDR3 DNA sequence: TGCGCCAGCAGCACAGGGTATTACGAGCAGTACTTC. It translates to CASSTGYYEQYF.

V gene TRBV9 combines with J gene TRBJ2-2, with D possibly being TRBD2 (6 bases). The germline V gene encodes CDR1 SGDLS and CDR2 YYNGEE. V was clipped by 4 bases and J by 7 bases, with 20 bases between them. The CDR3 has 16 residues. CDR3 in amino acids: CASSPRRREVIGELFF. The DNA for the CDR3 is TGTGCCAGCAGCCCGAGGAGGCGGGAAGTCATCGGGGAGCTGTTTTTT.

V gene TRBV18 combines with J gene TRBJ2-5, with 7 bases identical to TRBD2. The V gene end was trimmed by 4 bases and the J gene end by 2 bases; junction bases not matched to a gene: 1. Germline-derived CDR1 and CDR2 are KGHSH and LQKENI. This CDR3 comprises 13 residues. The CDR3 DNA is TGTGCCAGCTCACGGGACTATCAAGAGACCCAGTACTTC. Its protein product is CASSRDYQETQYF. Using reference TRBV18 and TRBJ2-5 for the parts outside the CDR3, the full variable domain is NAGVMQNPRHLVRRRGQEARLRCSPMKGHSHVYWYRQLPEEGLKFMVYLQKENIIDESGMPKERFSAEFPKEGPSILRIQQVVRGDSAAYFCASSRDYQETQYFGPGTRLLVL.

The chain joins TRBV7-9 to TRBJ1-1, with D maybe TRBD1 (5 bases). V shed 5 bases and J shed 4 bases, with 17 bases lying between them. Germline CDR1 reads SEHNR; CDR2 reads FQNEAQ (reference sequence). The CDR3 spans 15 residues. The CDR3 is CASSVRGGEGTEAFF. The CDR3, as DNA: TGTGCCAGCAGCGTACGTGGAGGGGAAGGCACTGAAGCTTTCTTT.

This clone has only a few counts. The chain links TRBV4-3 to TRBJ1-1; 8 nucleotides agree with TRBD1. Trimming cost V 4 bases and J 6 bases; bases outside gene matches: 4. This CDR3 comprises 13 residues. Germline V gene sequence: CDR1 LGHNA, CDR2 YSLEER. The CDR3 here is CASSRQTGAEAFF. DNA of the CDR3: TGCGCCAGCAGCCGACAGACAGGGGCTGAAGCTTTCTTT.

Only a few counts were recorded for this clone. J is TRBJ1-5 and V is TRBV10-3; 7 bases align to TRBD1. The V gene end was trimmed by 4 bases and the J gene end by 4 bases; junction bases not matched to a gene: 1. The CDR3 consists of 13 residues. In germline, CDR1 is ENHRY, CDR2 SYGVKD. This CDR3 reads CAISGDSNQPQHF. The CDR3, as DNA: TGTGCCATCAGTGGGGACAGTAATCAGCCCCAGCATTTT.

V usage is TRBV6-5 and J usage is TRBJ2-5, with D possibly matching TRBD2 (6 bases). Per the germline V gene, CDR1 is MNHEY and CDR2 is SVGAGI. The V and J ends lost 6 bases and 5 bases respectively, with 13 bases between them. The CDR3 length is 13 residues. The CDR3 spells CASRAGGTETQYF. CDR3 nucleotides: TGTGCCAGCAGGGCAGGCGGGACGGAGACCCAGTACTTC.

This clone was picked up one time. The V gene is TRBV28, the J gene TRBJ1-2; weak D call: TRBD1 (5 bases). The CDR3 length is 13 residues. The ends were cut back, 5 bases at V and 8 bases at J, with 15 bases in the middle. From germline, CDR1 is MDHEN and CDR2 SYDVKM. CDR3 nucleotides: TGTGCCAGCAGTCAGGTTAGGGGCATCGGCTACACCTTC. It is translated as CASSQVRGIGYTF.

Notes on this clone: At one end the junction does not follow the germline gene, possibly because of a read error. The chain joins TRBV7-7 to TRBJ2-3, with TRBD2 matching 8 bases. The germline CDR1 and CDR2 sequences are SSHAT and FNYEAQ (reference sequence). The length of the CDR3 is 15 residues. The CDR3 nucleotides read TGTGCTAGCAGCTTCAGCGGGAGTGGAAGTGATACGCAGTATTTT. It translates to CASSFSGSGSDTQYF.

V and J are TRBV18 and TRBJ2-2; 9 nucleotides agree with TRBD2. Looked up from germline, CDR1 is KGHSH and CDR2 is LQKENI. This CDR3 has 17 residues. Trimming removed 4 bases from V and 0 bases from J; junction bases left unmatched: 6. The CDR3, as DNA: TGTGCCAGCTCACGGCGGGAGGGAACTCCGAACACCGGGGAGCTGTTTTTT. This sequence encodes CASSRREGTPNTGELFF.

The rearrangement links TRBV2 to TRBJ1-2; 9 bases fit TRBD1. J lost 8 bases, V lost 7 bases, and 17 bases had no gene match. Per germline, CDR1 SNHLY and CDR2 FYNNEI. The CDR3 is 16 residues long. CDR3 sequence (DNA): TGTGCCAGCACCGAATACCAGAGGGACAGGGATTGGGGCTACACCTTC. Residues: CASTEYQRDRDWGYTF.

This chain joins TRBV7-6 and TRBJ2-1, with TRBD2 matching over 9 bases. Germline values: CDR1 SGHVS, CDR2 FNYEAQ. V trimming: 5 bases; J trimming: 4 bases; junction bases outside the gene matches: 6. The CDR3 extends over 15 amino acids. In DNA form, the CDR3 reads TGTGCCAGCAGCCAACTAGCGGGTGTTTACAATGAGCAGTTCTTC. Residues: CASSQLAGVYNEQFF.

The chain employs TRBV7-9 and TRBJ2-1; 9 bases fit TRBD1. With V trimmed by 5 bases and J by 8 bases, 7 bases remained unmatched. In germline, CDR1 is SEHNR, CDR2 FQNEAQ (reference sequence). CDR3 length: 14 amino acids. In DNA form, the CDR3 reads TGTGCCAGCAGCCCACGGACAGGGGCGGATGAGCAGTTCTTC. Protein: CASSPRTGADEQFF. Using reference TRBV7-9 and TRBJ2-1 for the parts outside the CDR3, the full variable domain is DTGVSQNPRHKITKRGQNVTFRCDPISEHNRLYWYRQTLGQGPEFLTYFQNEAQLEKSRLLSDRFSAERPKGSFSTLEIQRTEQGDSAMYLCASSPRTGADEQFFGPGTRLTVL.